The 5 T cell receptor beta chains below all came from one sample that was sequenced in a study of shared clonotypes between healthy human individuals. Method: immunoSEQ multiplex PCR; TCRdb's copy keeps in-frame clones and lacks some. The data contain under 1,100,000 clones, around 74% of them singletons. What was sequenced was memory CD4+ T cells sorted from blood. The subset was: CD45RA-negative fraction. These receptors all stem from a man aged 18-30 years in good health.

This CDR3 reads CASSPGGGYNSPLHF. As DNA, the CDR3 is TGTGCCAGCAGCCCCGGGGGAGGTTATAATTCACCCCTCCACTTT. V and J are TRBV6-5 and TRBJ1-6, with TRBD1 as a possible D gene (5 bases). CDR1 is MNHEY and CDR2 is SVGAGI in the germline V gene. CDR3 size: 15 residues. V gave up 6 bases and J gave up 4 bases, with 13 bases separating them.

The CDR3 loop is CASSPGMGNTEAFF. The CDR3, as DNA: TGTGCCAGTAGTCCCGGTATGGGGAACACTGAAGCTTTCTTT. The V call is TRBV19, the J call TRBJ1-1; D call uncertain. The CDR3 sequence is 14 residues long. The V gene's germline CDR1 is LNHDA and CDR2 SQIVND (reference sequence). The germline V and J ends were trimmed by 5 bases and 1 base, with 11 bases remaining between them.

Only a few counts were recorded for this clone. The J gene is TRBJ1-6, the V gene TRBV7-3; TRBD1 might be the D (5 bases). CDR1 and CDR2 (germline): SGHTA, FQGTGA. V was cut by 4 bases and J by 5 bases, with 12 bases left in between. This CDR3 is built from 15 residues. CDR3 loop: CASSSGTGNNSPLHF. The CDR3 DNA sequence: TGTGCCAGCAGCTCGGGTACAGGCAATAATTCACCCCTCCACTTT. Combining the CDR3 with reference TRBV7-3 and TRBJ1-6 gives the whole variable domain GAGVSQTPSNKVTEKGKYVELRCDPISGHTALYWYRQSLGQGPEFLIYFQGTGAADDSGLPNDRFFAVRPEGSVSTLKIQRTERGDSAVYLCASSSGTGNNSPLHFGNGTRLTVT.

V gene TRBV7-6 combines with J gene TRBJ2-3; 7 bases match TRBD2. With V trimmed by 2 bases and J by 6 bases, 5 bases remained unmatched. The CDR3 covers 14 residues. CDR1 is SGHVS and CDR2 is FNYEAQ in the germline V gene. The CDR3 loop is CASSLIAGADTQYF. For the CDR3, the DNA is TGTGCCAGCAGCTTAATAGCGGGTGCTGATACGCAGTATTTT.

The V and J genes are TRBV30 and TRBJ2-1; 11 nucleotides align to TRBD2. J gave up 4 bases and V 2 bases, and 4 bases lay outside the gene matches. Germline V lookup: CDR1 GTSNPN, CDR2 SVGIG (reference sequence). This CDR3 comprises 15 residues. CDR3 coding DNA: TGTGCCTGGAGTTCGACTAGCGGGACTTACAATGAGCAGTTCTTC. It translates to CAWSSTSGTYNEQFF.